Listed below are T cell receptor beta chains from one sample, sequenced in a study of blood T cells in healthy people across ages. TCRdb reprocessed the 5' RACE reads with MiXCR, giving one entry per CDR3 protein. The sample contains 780,000 or so distinct CDR3 sequences, roughly three fifths of which appear only once. The source material was blood. The origin of the receptors is a man between 35 and 55 years old in good health. CDR3s include the opening cysteine and the closing phenylalanine or tryptophan. A D gene is named only where the DNA matches it firmly. The listing skips clone size in some rows; elsewhere it reads once, few, many or a size class.

TRBJ2-7 | TRBV6-2/TRBV6-3 | TRBD2 | - | 17 | CASSYSRASGISYEQYF | TGTGCCAGCAGTTACTCGAGAGCTAGCGGCATCTCCTACGAGCAGTACTTC
TRBJ2-4 | TRBV11-2 | - | few | 22 | CASSLVPPSLPSLTLAKNIQYF | TGTGCCAGCAGCTTAGTCCCCCCTAGCCTCCCCTCTCTTACTCTAGCCAAAAACATTCAGTACTTC
TRBJ1-2 | TRBV30 | - | - | 12 | CAGSLTLYGYTF | TGTGCCGGCTCCCTGACTCTCTATGGCTATACCTTC
TRBJ2-1 | TRBV5-1 | TRBD2 | - | 16 | CASSQTSGISYNEQFF | TGCGCCAGCAGCCAAACTAGCGGGATCTCCTACAATGAGCAGTTCTTC
TRBJ1-5 | TRBV20-1 | TRBD1 | - | 15 | CSAGQGQDSNQPQHF | TGCAGTGCAGGACAGGGCCAAGATAGCAATCAGCCCCAGCATTTT
TRBJ1-6 | TRBV5-1 | - | - | 16 | CASSLTAREPNSPLHF | TGCGCCAGCAGCTTGACAGCCCGGGAGCCTAATTCACCCCTCCACTTT
TRBJ1-4 | TRBV18 | - | - | 13 | CASSPTRDEKLFF | TGTGCCAGCTCACCCACCCGGGATGAAAAACTGTTTTTT
TRBJ1-4 | TRBV28 | - | few | 14 | CASRVQGGGEKLFF | TGTGCCAGCAGGGTACAGGGCGGTGGTGAAAAACTGTTTTTT
TRBJ2-7 | TRBV20-1 | TRBD1 | - | 14 | CSAQADRGHNEQYF | TGCAGTGCTCAGGCGGACAGGGGACACAATGAGCAGTACTTC
TRBJ2-1 | TRBV20-1 | - | - | 14 | CSASGAASYNEQFF | TGCAGTGCTAGCGGGGCGGCGTCCTACAATGAGCAGTTCTTC
TRBJ1-5 | TRBV6-2/TRBV6-3 | TRBD1 | - | 17 | CASSTTLGQGGHQPQHF | TGTGCCAGCAGTACAACCCTCGGACAGGGAGGACATCAGCCCCAGCATTTT
TRBJ1-1 | TRBV5-1 | TRBD1 | - | 16 | CASSSSPRDRNTEAFF | TGCGCCAGCAGCTCCAGCCCCCGGGACAGGAACACTGAAGCTTTCTTT
TRBJ2-1 | TRBV27 | - | - | 17 | CASSLAGTINRDPEQFF | TGTGCCAGCAGTTTGGCGGGGACCATAAATCGGGACCCCGAGCAGTTCTTC
TRBJ2-5 | TRBV5-6 | TRBD2 | few | 15 | CASSLAGTSRETQYF | TGTGCCAGCAGCTTGGCGGGGACTAGCCGGGAGACCCAGTACTTC
TRBJ1-2 | TRBV4-2 | - | - | 16 | CASSQQRQGNNYGYTF | TGTGCCAGCAGCCAACAACGTCAGGGAAATAACTATGGCTACACCTTC
TRBJ1-2 | TRBV7-2 | TRBD1 | few | 15 | CASSSVSTGGGGYTF | TGTGCCAGCAGCTCCGTCTCGACAGGGGGCGGGGGCTACACCTTC
TRBJ1-2 | TRBV29-1 | - | - | 14 | CSAIPDLGNYGYTF | TGCAGCGCCATACCCGACCTTGGCAACTATGGCTACACCTTC
TRBJ2-1 | TRBV11-2 | TRBD2 | - | 15 | CASSLLAGGLNEQFF | TGTGCCAGCAGCCTGCTAGCGGGAGGACTGAATGAGCAGTTCTTC
TRBJ2-7 | TRBV7-2 | - | few | 13 | CASSLSRVDEQYF | TGTGCCAGCAGCTTGTCTAGGGTAGACGAGCAGTACTTC
TRBJ2-2 | TRBV7-2 | TRBD2 | - | 18 | CASSLLRLAGGLDGELFF | TGTGCCAGCAGCTTATTAAGACTAGCGGGAGGTTTGGACGGGGAGCTGTTTTTT
TRBJ2-7 | TRBV5-6 | - | - | 15 | CASSVGLGRPYEQYF | TGTGCCAGCAGCGTGGGCCTGGGACGGCCCTACGAGCAGTACTTC
TRBJ2-1 | TRBV27 | - | few | 13 | CASSLGNRYEQFF | TGTGCCAGCAGTTTGGGGAACAGGTATGAGCAGTTCTTC
TRBJ2-7 | TRBV14 | - | few | 15 | CASSQEDSRTYEQYF | TGTGCCAGCAGCCAAGAGGACAGTAGGACCTACGAGCAGTACTTC
TRBJ2-7 | TRBV6-5 | TRBD2 | - | 15 | CASSYSTGGSYEQYF | TGTGCCAGCAGTTACTCGACGGGGGGCTCCTACGAGCAGTACTTC
TRBJ2-1 | TRBV12-3/TRBV12-4 | TRBD1 | - | 15 | CASSLGTGLAMEQFF | TGTGCCAGCAGTTTAGGGACAGGTCTGGCCATGGAGCAGTTCTTC
TRBJ2-5 | TRBV28 | TRBD2 | - | 13 | CASMGGSGETQYF | TGTGCCAGCATGGGCGGGAGCGGGGAGACCCAGTACTTC